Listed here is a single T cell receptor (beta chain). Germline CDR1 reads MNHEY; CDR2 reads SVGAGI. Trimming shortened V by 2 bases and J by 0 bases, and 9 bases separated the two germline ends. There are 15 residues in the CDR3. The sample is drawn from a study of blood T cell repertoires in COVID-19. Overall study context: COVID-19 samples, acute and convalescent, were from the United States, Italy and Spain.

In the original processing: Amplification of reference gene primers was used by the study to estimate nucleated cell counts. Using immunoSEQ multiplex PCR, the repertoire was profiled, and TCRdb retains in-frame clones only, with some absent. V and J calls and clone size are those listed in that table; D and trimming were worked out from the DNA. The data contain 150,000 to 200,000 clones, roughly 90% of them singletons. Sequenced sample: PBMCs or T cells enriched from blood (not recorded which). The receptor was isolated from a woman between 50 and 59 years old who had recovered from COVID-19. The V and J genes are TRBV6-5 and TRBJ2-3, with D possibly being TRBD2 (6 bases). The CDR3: CASSYGGASTDTQYF. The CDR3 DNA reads TGTGCCAGCAGTTACGGCGGGGCTAGCACAGATACGCAGTATTTT.